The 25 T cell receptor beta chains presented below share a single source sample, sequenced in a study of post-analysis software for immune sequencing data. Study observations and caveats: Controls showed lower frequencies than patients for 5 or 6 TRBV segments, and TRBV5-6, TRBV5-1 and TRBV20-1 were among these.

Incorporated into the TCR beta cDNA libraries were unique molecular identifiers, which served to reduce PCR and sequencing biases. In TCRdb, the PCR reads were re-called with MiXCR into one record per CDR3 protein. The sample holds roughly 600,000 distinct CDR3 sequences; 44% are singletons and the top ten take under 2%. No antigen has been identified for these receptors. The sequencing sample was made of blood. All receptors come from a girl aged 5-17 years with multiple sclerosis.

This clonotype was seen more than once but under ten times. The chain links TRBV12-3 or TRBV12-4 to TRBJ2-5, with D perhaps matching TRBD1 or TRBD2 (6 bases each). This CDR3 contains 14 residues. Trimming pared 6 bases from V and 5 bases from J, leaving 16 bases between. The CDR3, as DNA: TGTGCCAGCAGGTCAGGTTGGGGGGCGGAGACCCAGTACTTC. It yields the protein CASRSGWGAETQYF.

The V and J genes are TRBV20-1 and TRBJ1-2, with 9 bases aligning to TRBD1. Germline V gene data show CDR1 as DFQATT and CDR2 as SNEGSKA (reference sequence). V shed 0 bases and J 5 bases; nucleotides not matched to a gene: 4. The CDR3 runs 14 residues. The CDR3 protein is CSARDEDRGYGYTF. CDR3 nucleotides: TGCAGTGCTAGAGATGAGGACAGGGGATATGGCTACACCTTC.

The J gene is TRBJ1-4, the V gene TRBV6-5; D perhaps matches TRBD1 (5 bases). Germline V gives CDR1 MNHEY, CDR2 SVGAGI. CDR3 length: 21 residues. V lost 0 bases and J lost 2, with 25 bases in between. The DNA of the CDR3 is TGTGCCAGCAGTTACTCGAGTAGTAGGGAAGGGGCCGCCGCCACTAATGAAAAACTGTTTTTT. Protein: CASSYSSSREGAAATNEKLFF.

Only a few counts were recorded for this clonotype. CDR3 DNA: TGCAGCGTTGAGAGCTACTCCAAGGGCACAGATACGCAGTATTTT. This sequence encodes CSVESYSKGTDTQYF. The V and J genes are TRBV29-1 and TRBJ2-3; no definite D call. V shed 3 bases and J shed 1 base, with 14 bases lying between them. The CDR3 contains 15 residues. CDR1 is SQVTM and CDR2 is ANQGSEA in the germline V gene.

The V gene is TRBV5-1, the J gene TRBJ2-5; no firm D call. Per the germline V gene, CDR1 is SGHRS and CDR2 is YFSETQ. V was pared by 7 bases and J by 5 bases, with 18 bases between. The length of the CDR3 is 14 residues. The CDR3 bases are TGCGCCAGCGCCCCTCCCGGCGATGGGGAGACCCAGTACTTC. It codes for CASAPPGDGETQYF.

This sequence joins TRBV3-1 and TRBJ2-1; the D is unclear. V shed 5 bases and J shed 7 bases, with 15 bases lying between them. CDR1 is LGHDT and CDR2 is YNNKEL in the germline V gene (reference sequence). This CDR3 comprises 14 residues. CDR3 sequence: CASSSYLAANEQFF. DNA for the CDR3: TGTGCCAGCAGCTCATACTTAGCCGCAAATGAGCAGTTCTTC.

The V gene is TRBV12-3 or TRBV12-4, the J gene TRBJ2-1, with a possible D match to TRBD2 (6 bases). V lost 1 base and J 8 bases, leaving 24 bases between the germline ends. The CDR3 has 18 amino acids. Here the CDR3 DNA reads TGTGCCAGCAGTTTAGACGTGGTACGAGCGGGTCCCCGGTATGAGCAGTTCTTC. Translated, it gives CASSLDVVRAGPRYEQFF.

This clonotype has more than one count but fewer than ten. CDR3 coding DNA: TGCAGCGTTCGACAGGGCGGCTCCTACGAGCAGTACTTC. This codes for CSVRQGGSYEQYF. The rearrangement joins TRBV29-1 to TRBJ2-7; TRBD1 matches at 7 bases. V shed 5 bases, J shed 0 bases, and the junction held 4 bases outside the gene matches. Looked up from germline, CDR1 is SQVTM and CDR2 is ANQGSEA. There are 13 residues in the CDR3.

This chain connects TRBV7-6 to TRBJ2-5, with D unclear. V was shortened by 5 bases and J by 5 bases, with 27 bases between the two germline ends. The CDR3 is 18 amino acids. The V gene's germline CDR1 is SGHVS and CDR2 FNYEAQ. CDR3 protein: CASSPTEVGRFLLETQYF. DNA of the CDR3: TGTGCCAGCAGCCCTACCGAGGTTGGGCGGTTTCTACTGGAGACCCAGTACTTC.

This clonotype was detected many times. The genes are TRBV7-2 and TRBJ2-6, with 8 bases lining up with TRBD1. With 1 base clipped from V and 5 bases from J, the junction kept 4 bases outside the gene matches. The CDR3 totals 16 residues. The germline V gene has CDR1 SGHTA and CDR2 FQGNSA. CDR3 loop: CASSLEQGDWANVLTF. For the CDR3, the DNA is TGTGCCAGCAGCTTAGAACAGGGGGACTGGGCCAACGTCCTGACTTTC. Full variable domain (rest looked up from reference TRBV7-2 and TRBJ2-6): GAGVSQSPSNKVTEKGKDVELRCDPISGHTALYWYRQSLGQGLEFLIYFQGNSAPDKSGLPSDRFSAERTGGSVSTLTIQRTQQEDSAVYLCASSLEQGDWANVLTFGAGSRLTVL.

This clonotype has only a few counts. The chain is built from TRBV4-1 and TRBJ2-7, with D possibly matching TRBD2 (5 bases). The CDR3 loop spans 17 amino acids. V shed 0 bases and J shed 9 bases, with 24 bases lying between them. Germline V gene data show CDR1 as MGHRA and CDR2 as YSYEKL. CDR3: CASSQDYSTSNLHRQYF. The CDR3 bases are TGCGCCAGCAGCCAAGATTACTCCACTAGTAACCTTCATCGGCAGTACTTC.

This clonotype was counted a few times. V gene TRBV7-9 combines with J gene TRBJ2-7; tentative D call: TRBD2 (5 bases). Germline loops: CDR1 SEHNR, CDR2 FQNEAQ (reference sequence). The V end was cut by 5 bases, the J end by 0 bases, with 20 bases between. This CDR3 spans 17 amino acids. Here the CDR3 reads CASSKEQTTPLSYEQYF. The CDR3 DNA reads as TGTGCCAGCAGCAAGGAGCAGACTACCCCGCTCTCCTACGAGCAGTACTTC. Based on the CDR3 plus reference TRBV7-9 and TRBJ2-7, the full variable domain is DTGVSQNPRHKITKRGQNVTFRCDPISEHNRLYWYRQTLGQGPEFLTYFQNEAQLEKSRLLSDRFSAERPKGSFSTLEIQRTEQGDSAMYLCASSKEQTTPLSYEQYFGPGTRLTVT.

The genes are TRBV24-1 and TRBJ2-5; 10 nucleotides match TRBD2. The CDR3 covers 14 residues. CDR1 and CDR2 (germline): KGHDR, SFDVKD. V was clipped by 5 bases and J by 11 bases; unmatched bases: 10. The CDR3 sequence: CATSVAGGSDEQYF. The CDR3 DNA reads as TGTGCCACCAGTGTAGCGGGGGGAAGCGATGAGCAGTACTTC.

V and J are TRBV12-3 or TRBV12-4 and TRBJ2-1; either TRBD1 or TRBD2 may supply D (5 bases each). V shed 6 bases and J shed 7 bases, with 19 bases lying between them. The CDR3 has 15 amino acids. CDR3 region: CASRGAGTRRNEQFF. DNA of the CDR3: TGTGCCAGCAGGGGAGCCGGGACCCGGAGGAATGAGCAGTTCTTC.

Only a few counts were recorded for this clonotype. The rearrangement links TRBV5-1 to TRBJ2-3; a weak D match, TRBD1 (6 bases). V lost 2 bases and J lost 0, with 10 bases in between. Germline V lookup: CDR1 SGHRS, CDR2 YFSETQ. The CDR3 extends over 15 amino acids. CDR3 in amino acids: CASSFPGTSTDTQYF. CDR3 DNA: TGCGCCAGCAGCTTCCCCGGGACAAGCACAGATACGCAGTATTTT.

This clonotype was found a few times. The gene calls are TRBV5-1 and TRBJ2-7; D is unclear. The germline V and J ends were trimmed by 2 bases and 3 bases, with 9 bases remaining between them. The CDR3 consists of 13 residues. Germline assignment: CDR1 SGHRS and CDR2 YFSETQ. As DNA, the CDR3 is TGCGCCAGCAGCTTCACGGCAGGCTACGAGCAGTACTTC. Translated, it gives CASSFTAGYEQYF.

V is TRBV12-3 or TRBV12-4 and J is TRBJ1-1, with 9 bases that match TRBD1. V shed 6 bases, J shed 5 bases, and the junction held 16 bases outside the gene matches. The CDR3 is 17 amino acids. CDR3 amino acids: CASSPAFTGGGRTEAFF. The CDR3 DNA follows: TGTGCCAGCAGCCCCGCCTTCACAGGGGGCGGGCGAACTGAAGCTTTCTTT.

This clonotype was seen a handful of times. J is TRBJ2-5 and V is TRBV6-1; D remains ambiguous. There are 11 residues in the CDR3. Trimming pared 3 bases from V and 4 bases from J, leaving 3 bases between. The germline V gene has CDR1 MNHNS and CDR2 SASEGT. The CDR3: CASSDSETQYF. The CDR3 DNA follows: TGTGCCAGCAGTGATTCAGAGACCCAGTACTTC.

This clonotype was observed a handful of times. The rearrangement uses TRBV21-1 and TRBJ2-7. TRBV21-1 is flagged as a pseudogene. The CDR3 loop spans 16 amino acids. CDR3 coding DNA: TGTGCCAGCAGCGATCAAGGAGAAGGGGACTCCTACGAGCAGTACTTC. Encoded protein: CASSDQGEGDSYEQYF.

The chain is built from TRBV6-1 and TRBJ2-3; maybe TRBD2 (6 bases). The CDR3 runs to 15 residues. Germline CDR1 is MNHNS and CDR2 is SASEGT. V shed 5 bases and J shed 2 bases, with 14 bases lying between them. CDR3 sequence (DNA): TGTGCCAGCAGTATCGGGACTTTTGACACAGATACGCAGTATTTT. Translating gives CASSIGTFDTDTQYF.

The CDR3 loop reads CASSGGVSNQPQHF. The CDR3 DNA reads TGTGCCAGCAGTGGCGGGGTTAGCAATCAGCCCCAGCATTTT. The gene calls are TRBV25-1 and TRBJ1-5; the D is unclear. Germline V gene lookup returns CDR1 MGHDK and CDR2 SYGVNS. This CDR3 has 14 amino acids. The germline V and J ends were trimmed by 4 bases and 0 bases, with 7 bases remaining between them. Looking up the rest from reference TRBV25-1 and TRBJ1-5 gives the full variable domain: EADIYQTPRYLVIGTGKKITLECSQTMGHDKMYWYQQDPGMELHLIHYSYGVNSTEKGDLSSESTVSRIRTEHFPLTLESARPSHTSQYLCASSGGVSNQPQHFGDGTRLSIL.

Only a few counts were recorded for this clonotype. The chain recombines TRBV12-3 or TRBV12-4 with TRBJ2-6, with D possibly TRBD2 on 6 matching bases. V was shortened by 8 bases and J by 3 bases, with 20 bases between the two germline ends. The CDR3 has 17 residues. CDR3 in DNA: TGTGCCAGCCCATCCCCAGCTACGCGGGATGGGGCCAACGTCCTGACTTTC. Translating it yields CASPSPATRDGANVLTF.

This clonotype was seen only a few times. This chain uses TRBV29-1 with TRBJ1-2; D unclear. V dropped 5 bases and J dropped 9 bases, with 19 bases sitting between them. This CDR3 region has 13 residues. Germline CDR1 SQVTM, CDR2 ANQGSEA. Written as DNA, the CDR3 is TGCAGCGTTACGAGAGACGCAGAGAATAGCTACACCTTC. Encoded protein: CSVTRDAENSYTF.

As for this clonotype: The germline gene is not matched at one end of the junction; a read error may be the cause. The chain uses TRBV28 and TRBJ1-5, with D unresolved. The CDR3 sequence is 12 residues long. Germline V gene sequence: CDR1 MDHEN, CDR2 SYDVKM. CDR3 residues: CASSTQNQSQHF. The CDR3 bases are TGTGCCAGCAGTACCCAGAATCAGTCCCAGCATTTT. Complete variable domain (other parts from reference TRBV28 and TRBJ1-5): DVKVTQSSRYLVKRTGEKVFLECVQDMDHENMFWYRQDPGLGLRLIYFSYDVKMKEKGDIPEGYSVSREKKERFSLILESASTNQTSMYLCASSTQNQSQHFGDGTRLSIL.

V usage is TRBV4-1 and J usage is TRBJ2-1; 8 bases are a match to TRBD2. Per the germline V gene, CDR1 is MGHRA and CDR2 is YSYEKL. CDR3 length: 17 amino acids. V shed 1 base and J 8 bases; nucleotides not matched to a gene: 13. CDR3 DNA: TGCGCCAGCAGCCAAGGCCCTCCTAGCGGGTTTAGTTATGAGCAGTTCTTC. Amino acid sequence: CASSQGPPSGFSYEQFF.